These T cell receptor beta chains were read from a single sample in a study of PD-1 blockade in classical Hodgkin lymphoma. Produced via immunoSEQ multiplex PCR; TCRdb's table is partial and in-frame only. The sample shows tens of thousands of clones, around 80% of them seen only once. The source material was CD4+ T cells from blood, sampled at baseline. Source of these receptors: a human donor with classical Hodgkin lymphoma. CDR3s include the opening cysteine and the closing phenylalanine or tryptophan. A D gene is named only where the DNA matches it firmly. Clone size is not always given. Where it is, it says once, few, many or a class for expanded clones.

D | J | size | V | CDR3 | DNA
. | TRBJ1-1 | . | TRBV7-2 | CASSFIGRGDTEAFF | TGTGCCAGCAGCTTCATAGGAAGGGGTGACACTGAAGCTTTCTTT
. | TRBJ1-3 | . | TRBV2 | CASYRTGNTIYF | TGTGCCAGCTATCGGACTGGAAACACCATATATTTT
TRBD1 | TRBJ1-2 | . | TRBV11-1 | CASSLGQFNYGYTF | TGTGCCAGCAGCTTGGGACAGTTTAACTATGGCTACACCTTC
TRBD2 | TRBJ2-4 | . | TRBV7-6 | CASSPRLGLAGGKNIQYF | TGTGCCAGCAGCCCTCGATTGGGACTAGCGGGGGGGAAAAACATTCAGTACTTC
. | TRBJ2-7 | . | TRBV29-1 | CSVDLGGREQYF | TGCAGCGTTGATCTGGGTGGGCGGGAGCAGTACTTC
. | TRBJ1-6 | few | TRBV4-2 | CASSIQGNNSPLHF | TGTGCCAGCAGCATACAGGGTAATAATTCACCCCTCCACTTT
TRBD1 | TRBJ2-7 | . | TRBV29-1 | CSVEGLYTGTGKGEQYF | TGCAGCGTTGAAGGATTATATACCGGGACAGGGAAGGGAGAGCAGTACTTC
. | TRBJ2-2 | . | TRBV7-2 | CASSSSRGTGELFF | TGTGCCAGCAGCTCATCACGGGGCACCGGGGAGCTGTTTTTT
TRBD1 | TRBJ2-5 | . | TRBV7-7 | CASSFVLTGDALTIQETQYF | TGTGCCAGCAGCTTCGTTTTGACAGGGGATGCCTTGACGATTCAAGAGACCCAGTACTTC
TRBD2 | TRBJ2-3 | . | TRBV27 | CASSEIGGADTQYF | TGTGCCAGCAGTGAGATCGGGGGGGCAGATACGCAGTATTTT
. | TRBJ2-3 | . | TRBV5-1 | CASSLEGSPEEDTQYF | TGCGCCAGCAGCTTGGAGGGCAGCCCTGAGGAAGATACGCAGTATTTT
. | TRBJ2-2 | . | TRBV11-2 | CASSSRGAGAGELFF | TGTGCCAGCAGCTCTAGGGGAGCCGGGGCCGGGGAGCTGTTTTTT
TRBD1 | TRBJ1-5 | . | TRBV30 | CAWSTGGNQPQHF | TGTGCCTGGAGTACAGGGGGCAATCAGCCCCAGCATTTT
. | TRBJ1-5 | . | TRBV2 | CASRPQGYNNQPQHF | TGTGCCAGCAGGCCCCAGGGTTATAACAATCAGCCCCAGCATTTT
. | TRBJ2-2 | . | TRBV28 | CAARLGSGGELFF | TGTGCCGCTCGGCTCGGATCAGGCGGGGAGCTGTTTTTT
TRBD1 | TRBJ1-3 | . | TRBV9 | CASSAADRGYSGNTIYF | TGTGCCAGCAGCGCAGCAGACAGGGGTTACTCTGGAAACACCATATATTTT
. | TRBJ1-4 | . | TRBV5-1 | CASSFTGNTNEKLFF | TGCGCCAGCAGCTTTACAGGGAACACTAATGAAAAACTGTTTTTT
TRBD1 | TRBJ1-2 | . | TRBV29-1 | CSGASGGYGYTF | TGCAGCGGTGCCTCAGGGGGCTATGGCTACACCTTC
TRBD2 | TRBJ2-7 | . | TRBV18 | CASSPGLAGFLEQYF | TGTGCCAGCTCACCAGGGCTAGCGGGGTTTCTCGAGCAGTACTTC
. | TRBJ1-5 | . | TRBV19 | CASSTPGGNQPQHF | TGTGCCAGTAGTACCCCAGGGGGCAATCAGCCCCAGCATTTT
. | TRBJ1-1 | . | TRBV30 | CAWSGPGLRTEAFF | TGTGCCTGGAGTGGACCAGGGTTGAGGACTGAAGCTTTCTTT
. | TRBJ1-5 | few | TRBV27 | CASSLRDGGQPQHF | TGTGCCAGCAGTTTAAGGGACGGAGGTCAGCCCCAGCATTTT
. | TRBJ2-1 | once | TRBV19 | CASSSRGHSYNEQFF | TGTGCCAGTAGTTCGCGGGGGCACTCCTACAATGAGCAGTTCTTC
. | TRBJ1-2 | . | TRBV19 | CANTRDSFYGYTF | TGTGCCAATACCCGGGACTCATTTTATGGCTACACCTTC
TRBD2 | TRBJ2-5 | . | TRBV7-2 | CASTVGGTNQETQYF | TGTGCCAGCACCGTTGGCGGGACTAACCAAGAGACCCAGTACTTC
. | TRBJ2-1 | once | TRBV19 | CASSIFPASSEYNEQFF | TGTGCCAGTAGTATTTTTCCGGCCAGCTCAGAATACAATGAGCAGTTCTTC
. | TRBJ2-3 | . | TRBV5-3 | CARSLDDATPDTQYF | TGTGCCAGAAGCTTGGACGACGCAACCCCAGATACGCAGTATTTT
. | TRBJ1-1 | . | TRBV18 | CASSPSGEHTEAFF | TGTGCCAGCTCACCTTCAGGGGAACACACTGAAGCTTTCTTT
. | TRBJ2-7 | few | TRBV5-1 | CASSFGAAISYEQYF | TGCGCCAGCAGCTTTGGAGCGGCAATCTCCTACGAGCAGTACTTC
. | TRBJ2-7 | . | TRBV27 | CASSLSVGQGGNEQYF | TGTGCCAGCAGTTTAAGTGTAGGCCAGGGGGGAAACGAGCAGTACTTC
. | TRBJ2-5 | . | TRBV9 | CASSAGQETQYF | TGTGCCAGCAGCGCAGGCCAAGAGACCCAGTACTTC
. | TRBJ1-3 | . | TRBV11-3 | CASSLGSGNTIYF | TGTGCCAGCAGCTTAGGCTCTGGAAACACCATATATTTT
. | TRBJ2-7 | . | TRBV18 | CASSPAKIGEQYF | TGTGCCAGCTCACCAGCCAAGATAGGGGAGCAGTACTTC
TRBD1 | TRBJ1-4 | . | TRBV7-2 | CASSRTGGKTNEKLFF | TGTGCCAGCAGTAGGACAGGGGGCAAGACTAATGAAAAACTGTTTTTT
. | TRBJ1-3 | once | TRBV9 | CASSAFRSSGNTIYF | TGTGCCAGCAGCGCCTTCCGCAGCTCTGGAAACACCATATATTTT
. | TRBJ2-3 | . | TRBV5-1 | CASSLSASTTDTQYF | TGCGCCAGCAGCTTGTCGGCTTCAACTACAGATACGCAGTATTTT
TRBD1 | TRBJ2-5 | . | TRBV28 | CASSLWGWDSQETQYF | TGTGCCAGCAGTTTATGGGGGTGGGACAGCCAAGAGACCCAGTACTTC
TRBD1 | TRBJ2-1 | . | TRBV5-6 | CASSLEGTGWVRYNEQFF | TGTGCCAGCAGCCTGGAAGGGACAGGTTGGGTGCGGTACAATGAGCAGTTCTTC
. | TRBJ2-3 | . | TRBV19 | CASADTSTDTQYF | TGTGCCAGCGCGGATACTAGCACAGATACGCAGTATTTT
TRBD2 | TRBJ2-1 | . | TRBV19 | CASSITSGGAGDEQFF | TGTGCCAGTAGTATCACTAGCGGGGGGGCAGGGGATGAGCAGTTCTTC
. | TRBJ1-3 | . | TRBV28 | CASSLTVPGNTIYF | TGTGCCAGCAGTTTAACAGTCCCTGGAAACACCATATATTTT
TRBD1 | TRBJ1-4 | . | TRBV19 | CASSMGQGRTEKLFF | TGTGCCAGTAGTATGGGACAGGGTAGGACTGAAAAACTGTTTTTT